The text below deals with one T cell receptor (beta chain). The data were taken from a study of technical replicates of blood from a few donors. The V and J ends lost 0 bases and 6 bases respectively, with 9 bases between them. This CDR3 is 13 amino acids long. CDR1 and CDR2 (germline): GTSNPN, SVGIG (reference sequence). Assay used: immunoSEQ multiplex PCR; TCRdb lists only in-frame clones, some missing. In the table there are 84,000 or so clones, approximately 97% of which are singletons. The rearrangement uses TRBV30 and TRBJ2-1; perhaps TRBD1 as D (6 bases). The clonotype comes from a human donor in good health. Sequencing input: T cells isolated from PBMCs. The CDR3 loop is CAWSVLGGNEQFF. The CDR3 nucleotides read TGTGCCTGGAGTGTTTTAGGGGGCAATGAGCAGTTCTTC.